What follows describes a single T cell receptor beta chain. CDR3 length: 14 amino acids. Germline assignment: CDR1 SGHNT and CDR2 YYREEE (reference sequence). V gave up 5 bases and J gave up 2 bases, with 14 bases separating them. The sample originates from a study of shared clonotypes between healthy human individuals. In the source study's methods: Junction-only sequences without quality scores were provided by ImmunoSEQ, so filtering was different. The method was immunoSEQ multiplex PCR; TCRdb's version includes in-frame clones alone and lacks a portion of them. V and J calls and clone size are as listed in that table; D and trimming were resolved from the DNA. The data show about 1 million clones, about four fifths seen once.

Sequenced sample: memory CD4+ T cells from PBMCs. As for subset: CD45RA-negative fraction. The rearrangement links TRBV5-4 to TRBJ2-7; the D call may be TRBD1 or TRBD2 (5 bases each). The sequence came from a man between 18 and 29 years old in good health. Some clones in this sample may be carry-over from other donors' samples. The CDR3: CASSEGRAPYEQYF. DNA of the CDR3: TGTGCCAGCAGTGAGGGCAGGGCTCCCTACGAGCAGTACTTC.